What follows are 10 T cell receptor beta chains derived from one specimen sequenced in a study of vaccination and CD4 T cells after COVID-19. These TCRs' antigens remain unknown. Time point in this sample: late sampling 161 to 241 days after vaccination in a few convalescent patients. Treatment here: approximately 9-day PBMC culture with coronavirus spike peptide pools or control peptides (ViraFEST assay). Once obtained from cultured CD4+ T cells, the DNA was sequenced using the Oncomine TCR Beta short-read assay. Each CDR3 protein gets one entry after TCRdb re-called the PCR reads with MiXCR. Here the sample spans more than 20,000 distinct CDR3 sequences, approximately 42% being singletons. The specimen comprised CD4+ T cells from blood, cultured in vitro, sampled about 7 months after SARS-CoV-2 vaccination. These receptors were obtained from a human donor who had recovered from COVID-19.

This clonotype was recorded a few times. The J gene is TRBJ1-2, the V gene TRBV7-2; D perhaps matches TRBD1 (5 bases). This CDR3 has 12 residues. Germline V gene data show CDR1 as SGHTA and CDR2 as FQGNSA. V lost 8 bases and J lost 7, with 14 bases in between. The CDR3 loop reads CASRVLGGGYTF. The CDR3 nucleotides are TGTGCCAGCCGGGTCCTCGGGGGTGGCTACACCTTC.

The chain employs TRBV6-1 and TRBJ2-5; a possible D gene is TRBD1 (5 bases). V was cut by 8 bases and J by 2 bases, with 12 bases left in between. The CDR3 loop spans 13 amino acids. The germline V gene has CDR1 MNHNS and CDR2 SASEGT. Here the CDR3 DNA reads TGTGCCAGCTCCAGGGCGTTACAAGAGACCCAGTACTTC. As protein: CASSRALQETQYF.

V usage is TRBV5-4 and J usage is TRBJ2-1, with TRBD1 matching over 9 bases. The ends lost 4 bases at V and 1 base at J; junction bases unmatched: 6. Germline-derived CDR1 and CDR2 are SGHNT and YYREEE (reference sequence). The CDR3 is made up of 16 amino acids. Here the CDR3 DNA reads TGTGCCAGCAGCGCGGGGACAGGGAGGTCCTACAATGAGCAGTTCTTC. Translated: CASSAGTGRSYNEQFF. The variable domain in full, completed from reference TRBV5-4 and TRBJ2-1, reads ETGVTQSPTHLIKTRGQQVTLRCSSQSGHNTVSWYQQALGQGPQFIFQYYREEENGRGNFPPRFSGLQFPNYSSELNVNALELDDSALYLCASSAGTGRSYNEQFFGPGTRLTVL.

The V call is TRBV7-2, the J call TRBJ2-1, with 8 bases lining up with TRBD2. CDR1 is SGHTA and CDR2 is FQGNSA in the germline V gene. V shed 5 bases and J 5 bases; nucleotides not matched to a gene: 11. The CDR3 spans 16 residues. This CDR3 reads CASSLISGNPNNEQFF. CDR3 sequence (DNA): TGTGCCAGCAGCCTAATTAGCGGGAACCCTAACAATGAGCAGTTCTTC.

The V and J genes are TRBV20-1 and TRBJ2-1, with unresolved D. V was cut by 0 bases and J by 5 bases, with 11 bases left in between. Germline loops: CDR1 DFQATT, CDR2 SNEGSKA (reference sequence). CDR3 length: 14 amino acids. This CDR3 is CSARDALGDNEQFF. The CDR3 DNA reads TGCAGTGCTAGAGATGCGTTGGGTGACAATGAGCAGTTCTTC.

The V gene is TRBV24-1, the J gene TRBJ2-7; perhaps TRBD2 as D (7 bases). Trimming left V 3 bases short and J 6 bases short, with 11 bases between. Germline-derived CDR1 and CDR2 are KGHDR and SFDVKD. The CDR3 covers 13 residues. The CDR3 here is CATSDPGGFEQYF. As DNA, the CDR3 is TGTGCCACCAGTGATCCGGGGGGCTTCGAGCAGTACTTC.

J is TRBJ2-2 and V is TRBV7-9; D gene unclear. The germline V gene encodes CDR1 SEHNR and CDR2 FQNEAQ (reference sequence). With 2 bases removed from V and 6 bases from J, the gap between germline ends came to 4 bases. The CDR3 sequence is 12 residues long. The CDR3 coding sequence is TGTGCCAGCAGCTTATGGGCCGGGGAGCTGTTTTTT. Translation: CASSLWAGELFF.

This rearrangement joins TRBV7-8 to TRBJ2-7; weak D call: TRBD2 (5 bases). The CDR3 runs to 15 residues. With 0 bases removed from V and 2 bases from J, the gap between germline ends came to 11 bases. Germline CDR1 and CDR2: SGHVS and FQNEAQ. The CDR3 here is CASSLAGLGTYEQYF. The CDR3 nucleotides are TGTGCCAGCAGCTTAGCCGGACTGGGGACCTACGAGCAGTACTTC.

The CDR3 nucleotides are TGTGCCAGCAGCTACAAAACCGGGGATCAGCCCCAGCATTTT. It is translated as CASSYKTGDQPQHF. The chain uses TRBV7-2 and TRBJ1-5, with D uncertain. Germline V gene lookup returns CDR1 SGHTA and CDR2 FQGNSA. The CDR3 covers 14 residues. With 4 bases removed from V and 5 bases from J, the gap between germline ends came to 12 bases.

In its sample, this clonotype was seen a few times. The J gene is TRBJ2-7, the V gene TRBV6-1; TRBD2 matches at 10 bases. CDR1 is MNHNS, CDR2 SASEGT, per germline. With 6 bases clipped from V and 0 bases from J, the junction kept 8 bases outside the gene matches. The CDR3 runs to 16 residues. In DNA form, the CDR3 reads TGTGCCAGCAGCAACTATCTAGCGGGAGACTCCTACGAGCAGTACTTC. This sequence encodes CASSNYLAGDSYEQYF.